The rows below give T cell receptor beta chains drawn from one sample of a study of T cells in tuberculosis. TCRdb keeps only in-frame clones here, not all; method: immunoSEQ multiplex PCR. The table includes 20,000 to 25,000 clones, roughly 97% detected once. The source material was PBMCs. The receptors were sampled from a donor aged 10-29 years with latent tuberculosis or without tuberculosis infection. The conserved cysteine and the conserved F or W are not part of the CDR3 here. Some rows mark clone size as missing; the rest say once, few, many or name a class of expanded clone.

size	V	length	J	CDR3
.	TRBV11-2	12	TRBJ1-1	ASSFWGQNTEAF
.	TRBV9	13	TRBJ1-2	ASSVVGQGTYGYT
.	TRBV19	14	TRBJ2-7	ASSKFGTETAYEQY
.	TRBV7-8	17	TRBJ1-1	ASSLLLRGIPDSNTEAF
.	TRBV11-2	12	TRBJ2-1	ASSSPLAVDFQF
.	TRBV25-1	11	TRBJ1-1	ASISGHHTEAF
.	TRBV1	15	TRBJ2-3	TSSQDLAGGPGDTQY
.	TRBV5-6	12	TRBJ1-2	ASSPTWRGDGYT
once	TRBV6-5	13	TRBJ2-5	ASRLPVTEEETQY
.	TRBV10-2	13	TRBJ2-2	AIRGTRTGAGELF
.	TRBV5-6	14	TRBJ1-5	ASSLAADYSNQPQH
.	TRBV7-9	14	TRBJ1-6	ASSHVTGVYNSPLH
.	TRBV7-8	17	TRBJ1-5	ASSRYLRGPGLEHQPQH
.	TRBV27	13	TRBJ2-7	ASSLSGDRGFEQY
.	TRBV27	13	TRBJ2-7	ASKILPGSSYEQY
.	TRBV6-5	12	TRBJ2-2	ASSYSGGLGELF
.	TRBV2	11	TRBJ2-7	ASVRDRGYEQY
.	TRBV5-6	14	TRBJ2-1	ASSSSLDPSPGEQF
.	TRBV27	11	TRBJ2-2	ASSLSGTGELF
.	TRBV6-5	12	TRBJ2-2	ASSYDADTGELF
.	TRBV6-6	13	TRBJ1-5	ASTPTGYSNQPQH
once	TRBV19	13	TRBJ2-3	ASKRGTPSTDTQY
.	TRBV5-1	16	TRBJ2-3	ASTLTGTSGASTDTQY
.	TRBV29-1	12	TRBJ2-1	SVGLAGGVSEQF
.	TRBV25-1	13	TRBJ1-4	ASSEPPGSNEKLF
.	TRBV13	22	TRBJ2-3	ASSLSGKGGTLYTQYFGLYTQY
.	TRBV30	12	TRBJ2-5	AWSAPRGRETQY